This T cell receptor (beta chain) appears in the sequencing data of a study of lymphopenia after photon versus proton radiotherapy. Study-wide results and limits: In patients who died, overall survival fell as post-nadir TCR diversity dropped more. After the lymphocyte nadir, photon-treated repertoires showed oligoclonal expansion, especially of CD8+ Temra cells. Proton therapy kept repertoires fairly stable, unlike photons, which gained effector/memory cells.

The repertoire was sequenced with immunoSEQ multiplex PCR; TCRdb's copy has only in-frame clones and lacks some. The sample carries tens of thousands of clones, roughly 93% recorded once. CDR1 and CDR2 (germline): SGHRS, YFSETQ. V lost 5 bases, J lost 4 bases, and 18 bases lay in between. CDR3 length: 15 amino acids. As for this clone: Its antigen is not known.

This sequence was found in an older woman with pancreatic cancer. The chain recombines TRBV5-1 with TRBJ1-2; maybe TRBD1 (6 bases). The sample in question was peripheral blood, obtained from a patient treated with photon-based radiotherapy. CDR3: CASSPSGGGGYGYTF. The DNA for the CDR3 is TGCGCCAGCAGTCCCAGCGGTGGGGGCGGCTATGGCTACACCTTC.